One T cell receptor (beta chain) is described in this entry. Original data processing: Amplification from reference gene primers served as the basis for estimated nucleated cell counts. Data came from immunoSEQ multiplex PCR; TCRdb stores just in-frame clones and leaves some out. V, J and clone size are taken as reported in that table, and D and trimming were inferred from the DNA itself. The profile shows fewer than 250,000 clones, approximately 85% of them singletons. This entry is derived from a study of blood T cell repertoires in COVID-19. Across the study: Sample material is recorded as cDNA or gDNA derived from T cells, B-cell-depleted T cells, or PBMCs.

V lost 3 bases, J lost 7 bases, and 13 bases lay in between. CDR1 SNHLY and CDR2 FYNNEI come from the germline V gene. The CDR3 sequence is 13 residues long. The sequencing sample was made of peripheral blood. This TCR was sampled from a woman aged 80 or over with COVID-19, enrolled during active disease. This chain connects TRBV2 to TRBJ2-7; D gene uncertain. Here the CDR3 DNA reads TGTGCCAGCAGTGATATGGGTAGACTGGAGCAGTACGTC. Its protein product is CASSDMGRLEQYV.